The 17 T cell receptor beta chains in this list originate from one sample, sequenced in a study of blood T cells in healthy people across ages. Primed by a sample-barcoded 5' primer and a J-beta primer mix, a second PCR proceeded for about 6 to 11 cycles. MiXCR was run by TCRdb on the 5' RACE reads, yielding one entry per CDR3 protein. The sample lists about 640,000 distinct CDR3 sequences, 40% to 45% occurring once. The sample consisted of blood. The receptors here all came from a man aged 80 or over in good health.

The sample holds a few counts of this clonotype. The chain couples TRBV6-2 or TRBV6-3 to TRBJ2-1; the D gene is possibly TRBD1 (5 bases). This CDR3 region has 18 residues. With 7 bases removed from V and 1 base from J, the gap between germline ends came to 23 bases. CDR1 and CDR2 from the germline V gene are MNHEY and SVGEGT. The CDR3 loop reads CASKPHSVGARSYNEQFF. The CDR3 nucleotides are TGTGCCAGCAAACCCCATTCCGTAGGGGCCAGGTCCTACAATGAGCAGTTCTTC.

The chain links TRBV20-1 to TRBJ2-7; D possibly matches TRBD1 or TRBD2 (5 bases each). Germline assignment: CDR1 DFQATT and CDR2 SNEGSKA (reference sequence). The CDR3 is made up of 13 amino acids. V was pared by 4 bases and J by 3 bases, with 13 bases between. This CDR3 reads CSATVAGSYEQYF. Written as DNA, the CDR3 is TGCAGTGCTACCGTGGCAGGGAGCTACGAGCAGTACTTC.

This sequence joins TRBV28 and TRBJ2-7; 9 bases agree with TRBD1. The J call may not be correct, given that the DNA end is closer to TRBJ2-5. The CDR3 sequence is 15 residues long. Germline V lookup: CDR1 MDHEN, CDR2 SYDVKM. CDR3 DNA sequence: TGTGCCAGCAGACCTTGGGGACAGGGTCGAGAGACCCAGTACTTC. Protein product: CASRPWGQGRETQYF.

There are a few counts of this clonotype. The chain combines TRBV7-2 with TRBJ1-5; TRBD1 aligns across 10 bases. Trimming removed 5 bases from V and 4 bases from J; junction bases left unmatched: 5. The CDR3 is 15 residues long. Germline V gene data show CDR1 as SGHTA and CDR2 as FQGNSA. CDR3 in amino acids: CASSPGQGRNQPQHF. The CDR3 region has the DNA TGTGCCAGCAGCCCGGGACAGGGGCGTAATCAGCCCCAGCATTTT.

The gene calls are TRBV7-9 and TRBJ2-7, with TRBD2 as a possible D gene (6 bases). Trimming removed 5 bases from V and 5 bases from J, with 13 bases in between. The germline CDR1 and CDR2 sequences are SEHNR and FQNEAQ (reference sequence). This CDR3 region has 13 residues. The DNA for the CDR3 is TGTGCCAGCAGCCTGGGACTGACCGACGAGCAGTACTTC. Translated: CASSLGLTDEQYF. The whole variable domain, filled in from reference TRBV7-9 and TRBJ2-7, reads DTGVSQNPRHKITKRGQNVTFRCDPISEHNRLYWYRQTLGQGPEFLTYFQNEAQLEKSRLLSDRFSAERPKGSFSTLEIQRTEQGDSAMYLCASSLGLTDEQYFGPGTRLTVT.

The rearrangement uses TRBV23-1 and TRBJ2-3; 11 nucleotides line up with TRBD2. TRBV23-1 is designated an ORF whose function remains uncertain. This CDR3 has 17 residues. V trimming: 2 bases; J trimming: 1 base; junction bases outside the gene matches: 5. The CDR3: CASSQVPSGGRTDTQYF. CDR3 sequence (DNA): TGCGCCAGCAGTCAAGTACCTAGCGGGGGGCGCACAGATACGCAGTATTTT.

This chain joins TRBV19 and TRBJ2-1; 9 positions match TRBD2. From germline, CDR1 is LNHDA and CDR2 SQIVND (reference sequence). Trimming took 3 bases from V and 6 from J; bases not matched to a gene: 3. The CDR3 sequence is 14 residues long. The CDR3 DNA follows: TGTGCCAGTAGTATTAGCGGGAGTAGCAATGAGCAGTTCTTC. Its protein is CASSISGSSNEQFF.

As for this clonotype: One end of the junction is discordant with germline, which a read error may explain. V is TRBV7-2 and J is TRBJ2-5; TRBD2 matches at 8 bases. This CDR3 is 14 amino acids long. Germline V lookup: CDR1 SGHTA, CDR2 FQGNSA. The CDR3 sequence: CASSVAGTQETQYF. CDR3 in DNA: TGTGCCAGCAGCGTAGCGGGGACACAAGAGACCCAGTACTTC.

The chain links TRBV25-1 to TRBJ1-2; TRBD1 agrees at 8 bases. Germline assignment: CDR1 MGHDK and CDR2 SYGVNS. The CDR3 contains 14 residues. V was pared by 2 bases and J by 8 bases, with 7 bases of the junction left unmatched. The CDR3 DNA reads as TGTGCCAGCAGTGAAGGAGACAGGGGAGGCGGCTACACCTTC. Residues: CASSEGDRGGGYTF.

The chain is built from TRBV5-6 and TRBJ2-3; 8 bases fit TRBD2. CDR1 is SGHDT and CDR2 is YYEEEE in the germline V gene. Trimming cost V 5 bases and J 6 bases; bases outside gene matches: 14. The CDR3 contains 16 residues. CDR3 in amino acids: CASRTVGAGVGDTQYF. In nucleotides, the CDR3 is TGTGCCAGCAGGACAGTAGGAGCGGGGGTGGGTGATACGCAGTATTTT.

The count of this clonotype is one. The chain employs TRBV29-1 and TRBJ2-3, with a weak D call TRBD2 (6 bases). The CDR3 is made up of 14 amino acids. Germline-derived CDR1 and CDR2 are SQVTM and ANQGSEA. With 6 bases removed from V and 3 bases from J, the gap between germline ends came to 16 bases. CDR3 sequence reads: CSVKRAGATDTQYF. CDR3 DNA sequence: TGCAGCGTCAAACGAGCGGGCGCGACAGATACGCAGTATTTT.

The chain uses TRBV6-1 and TRBJ1-1, with TRBD1 as a possible D gene (5 bases). Germline-derived CDR1 and CDR2 are MNHNS and SASEGT. This CDR3 has 13 residues. The ends were cut back, 6 bases at V and 8 bases at J, with 16 bases in the middle. The CDR3 is CASREGSLGEAFF. In DNA, the CDR3 is TGTGCCAGCAGAGAGGGGAGTCTGGGGGAAGCTTTCTTT.

This clonotype has just a few counts. This sequence joins TRBV5-1 and TRBJ2-3; weak D call: TRBD1 (6 bases). CDR3 length equals 15 residues. The germline gives CDR1 SGHRS, CDR2 YFSETQ. The V end was cut by 1 base, the J end by 4 bases, with 13 bases between. CDR3 DNA: TGCGCCAGCAGCTTGATGCAGGGGAGTGCAGATACGCAGTATTTT. Its protein product is CASSLMQGSADTQYF.

This clonotype was detected only a few times. The rearrangement uses TRBV11-2 and TRBJ2-5; D may correspond to TRBD1 or TRBD2 (6 bases each). The CDR3 extends over 15 amino acids. Germline V gene sequence: CDR1 SGHAT, CDR2 FQNNGV. V was cut by 2 bases and J by 5 bases, with 15 bases left in between. The CDR3 loop reads CASSLLGGGRETQYF. The CDR3 nucleotides are TGTGCCAGCAGCTTATTAGGGGGAGGCAGGGAGACCCAGTACTTC.

The chain combines TRBV20-1 with TRBJ2-7, with D hard to call. Deletions cut 3 bases from V and 2 bases from J, with 11 bases between. The CDR3 runs 13 residues. Germline CDR1 is DFQATT and CDR2 is SNEGSKA (reference sequence). CDR3 region: CSASDIWTYEQYF. CDR3 DNA: TGCAGTGCTAGTGACATTTGGACCTACGAGCAGTACTTC.

V usage is TRBV6-6 and J usage is TRBJ1-2; D might be TRBD1 (5 bases). V was clipped by 8 bases and J by 4 bases, with 17 bases between them. Germline V gene lookup returns CDR1 MNHNY and CDR2 SVGAGI (reference sequence). The CDR3 sequence is 14 residues long. The CDR3 reads CASAYFDRSYGYTF. The CDR3 DNA reads TGTGCCAGCGCCTATTTTGACAGAAGCTATGGCTACACCTTC.

The rearrangement joins TRBV7-9 to TRBJ2-2, with 7 positions matching TRBD1. This CDR3 is 20 amino acids long. Germline CDR1 reads SEHNR; CDR2 reads FQNEAQ (reference sequence). V lost 4 bases and J lost 5; bases outside the gene matches: 22. The CDR3 loop is CASSSPPPSTGYLNTGELFF. The CDR3 DNA is TGTGCCAGCAGCTCCCCGCCCCCCTCGACAGGGTATTTGAATACCGGGGAGCTGTTTTTT.